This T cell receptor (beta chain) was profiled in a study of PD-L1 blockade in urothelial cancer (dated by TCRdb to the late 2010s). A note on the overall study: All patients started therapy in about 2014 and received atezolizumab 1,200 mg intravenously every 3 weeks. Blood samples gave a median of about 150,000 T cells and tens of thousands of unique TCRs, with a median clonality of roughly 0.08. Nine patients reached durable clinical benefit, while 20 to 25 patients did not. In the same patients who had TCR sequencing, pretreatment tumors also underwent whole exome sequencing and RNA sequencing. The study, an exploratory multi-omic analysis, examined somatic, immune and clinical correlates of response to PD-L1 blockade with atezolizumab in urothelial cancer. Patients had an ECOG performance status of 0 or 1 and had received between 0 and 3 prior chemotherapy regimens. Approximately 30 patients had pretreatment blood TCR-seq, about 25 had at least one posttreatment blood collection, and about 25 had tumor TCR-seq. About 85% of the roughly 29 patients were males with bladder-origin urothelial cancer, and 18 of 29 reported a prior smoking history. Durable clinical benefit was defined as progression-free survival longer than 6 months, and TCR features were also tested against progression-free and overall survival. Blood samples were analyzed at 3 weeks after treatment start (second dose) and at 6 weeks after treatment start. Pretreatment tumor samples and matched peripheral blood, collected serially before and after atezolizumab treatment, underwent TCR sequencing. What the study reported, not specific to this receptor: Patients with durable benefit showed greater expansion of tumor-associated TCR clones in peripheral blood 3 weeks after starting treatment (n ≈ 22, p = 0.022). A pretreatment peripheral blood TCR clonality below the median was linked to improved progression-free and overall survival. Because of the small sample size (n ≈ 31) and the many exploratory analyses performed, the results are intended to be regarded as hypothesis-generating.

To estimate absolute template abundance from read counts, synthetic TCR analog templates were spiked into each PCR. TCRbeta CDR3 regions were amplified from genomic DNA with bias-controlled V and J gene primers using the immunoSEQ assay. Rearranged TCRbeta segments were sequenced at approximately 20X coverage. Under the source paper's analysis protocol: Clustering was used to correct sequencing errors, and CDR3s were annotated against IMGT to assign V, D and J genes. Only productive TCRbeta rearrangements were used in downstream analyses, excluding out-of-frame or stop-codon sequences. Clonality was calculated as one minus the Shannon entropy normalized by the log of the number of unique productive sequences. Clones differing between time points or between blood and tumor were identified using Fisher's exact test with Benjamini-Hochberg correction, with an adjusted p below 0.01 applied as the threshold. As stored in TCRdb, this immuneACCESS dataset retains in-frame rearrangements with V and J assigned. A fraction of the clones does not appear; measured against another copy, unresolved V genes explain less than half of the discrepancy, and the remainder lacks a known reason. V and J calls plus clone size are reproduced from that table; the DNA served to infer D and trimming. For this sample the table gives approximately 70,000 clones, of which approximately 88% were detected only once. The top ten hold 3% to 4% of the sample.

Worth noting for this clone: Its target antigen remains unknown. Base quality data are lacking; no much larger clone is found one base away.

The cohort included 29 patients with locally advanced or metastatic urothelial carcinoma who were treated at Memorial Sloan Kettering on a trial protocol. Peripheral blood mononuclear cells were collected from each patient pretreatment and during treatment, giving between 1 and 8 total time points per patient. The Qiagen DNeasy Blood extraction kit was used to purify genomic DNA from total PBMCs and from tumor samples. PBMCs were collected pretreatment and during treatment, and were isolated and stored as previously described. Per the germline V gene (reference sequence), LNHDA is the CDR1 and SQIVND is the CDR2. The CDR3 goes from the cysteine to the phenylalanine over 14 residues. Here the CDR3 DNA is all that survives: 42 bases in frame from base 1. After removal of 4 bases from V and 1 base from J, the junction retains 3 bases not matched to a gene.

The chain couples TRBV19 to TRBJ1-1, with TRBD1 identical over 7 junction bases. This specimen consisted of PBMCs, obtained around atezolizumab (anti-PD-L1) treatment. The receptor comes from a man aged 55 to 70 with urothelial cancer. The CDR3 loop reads CASSNRQGNTEAFF. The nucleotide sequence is TGTGCCAGTAGTAACCGACAGGGGAACACTGAAGCTTTCTTT.